This TCR beta chain was retrieved from a study of T cell repertoires in cytomegalovirus infection. Germline CDR1 reads SGHAT; CDR2 reads FQNNGV. Trimming took 5 bases from V and 7 from J; bases not matched to a gene: 4. This CDR3 is built from 13 residues. MiXCR was run by TCRdb on the reads, yielding one entry per CDR3 protein. Here the sample spans 150,000 to 200,000 distinct CDR3 sequences, around 15% being singletons. This clonotype was observed at least ten times. The chain recombines TRBV11-2 with TRBJ1-1, with TRBD1 identical over 10 bases. The source material was PBMCs. The clonotype was recovered from a human donor in good health (CMV status not recorded). Some clones in this sample may be carry-over from other donors' samples. The CDR3, as DNA: TGTGCCAGCAGCCCCGACAGGGGGCTTGAAGCTTTCTTT. Amino acids: CASSPDRGLEAFF. Full variable domain (rest looked up from reference TRBV11-2 and TRBJ1-1): EAGVAQSPRYKIIEKRQSVAFWCNPISGHATLYWYQQILGQGPKLLIQFQNNGVVDDSQLPKDRFSAERLKGVDSTLKIQPAKLEDSAVYLCASSPDRGLEAFFGQGTRLTVV.